Listed below are T cell receptor beta chains from one sample, sequenced in a study of control samples from healthy donors and cancer patients. Clones were sequenced by immunoSEQ multiplex PCR, and TCRdb holds only the in-frame ones, with some missing. The sample records 90,000 to 110,000 clones, 83% being singletons. The sequenced sample consisted of blood. These receptors originate from a woman in her 50s in good health. CDR3s include the opening cysteine and the closing phenylalanine or tryptophan. A D gene is named only where the DNA matches it firmly. Expanded clones are given a class, and other clones once, few, many or no size at all.

size: .
D: TRBD2
V: TRBV5-6
J: TRBJ2-1
CDR3: CASSFGAGGIYNEQFF
DNA: TGTGCCAGCAGCTTCGGAGCGGGGGGGATTTACAATGAGCAGTTCTTC

size: .
D: TRBD2
V: TRBV7-2
J: TRBJ2-1
CDR3: CASSLVSGGYNEQFF
DNA: TGTGCCAGCAGCTTAGTATCGGGAGGCTACAATGAGCAGTTCTTC

size: .
D: .
V: TRBV15
J: TRBJ1-1
CDR3: CATSSGPETEAFF
DNA: TGTGCCACCAGCAGCGGACCGGAGACTGAAGCTTTCTTT

size: .
D: TRBD1
V: TRBV7-2
J: TRBJ1-6
CDR3: CASSLAGTGNSPLHF
DNA: TGTGCCAGCAGCTTAGCCGGGACAGGGAATTCACCCCTCCACTTT

size: .
D: .
V: TRBV6-2/TRBV6-3
J: TRBJ2-1
CDR3: CASSYSLTGNEQFF
DNA: TGTGCCAGCAGTTATTCCTTGACCGGGAATGAGCAGTTCTTC

size: .
D: .
V: TRBV4-3
J: TRBJ1-3
CDR3: CASSHHSGNTIYF
DNA: TGCGCCAGCAGCCATCACTCTGGAAACACCATATATTTT

size: .
D: .
V: TRBV11-1
J: TRBJ2-5
CDR3: CASSPRTPGSETQYF
DNA: TGTGCCAGCAGCCCGAGGACTCCTGGGTCGGAGACCCAGTACTTC

size: .
D: .
V: TRBV7-2
J: TRBJ1-3
CDR3: CASSFGQFSGNTIYF
DNA: TGTGCCAGCAGCTTTGGACAGTTCTCTGGAAACACCATATATTTT

size: .
D: .
V: TRBV6-5
J: TRBJ1-5
CDR3: CASSLGRVSNQPQHF
DNA: TGTGCCAGCAGCCTTGGCCGGGTAAGCAATCAGCCCCAGCATTTT

size: .
D: .
V: TRBV24-1
J: TRBJ1-1
CDR3: CATRGRETEAFF
DNA: TGTGCCACCAGGGGGCGGGAGACTGAAGCTTTCTTT

size: many
D: TRBD1
V: TRBV7-9
J: TRBJ2-5
CDR3: CASSLGQPEETQYF
DNA: TGTGCCAGCAGCTTGGGACAGCCTGAAGAGACCCAGTACTTC

size: .
D: TRBD1
V: TRBV7-2
J: TRBJ1-1
CDR3: CASSPYRGRVNTEAFF
DNA: TGTGCCAGCAGCCCATACAGGGGGAGGGTGAACACTGAAGCTTTCTTT

size: .
D: TRBD2
V: TRBV28
J: TRBJ2-3
CDR3: CATTDSGGAGDTQYF
DNA: TGTGCCACCACGGATAGCGGGGGAGCAGGGGATACGCAGTATTTT

size: once
D: TRBD1
V: TRBV10-3
J: TRBJ2-5
CDR3: CAIRQGGRQETQYF
DNA: TGTGCCATCAGACAGGGGGGACGTCAAGAGACCCAGTACTTC

size: .
D: .
V: TRBV7-6
J: TRBJ1-1
CDR3: CASSPGSGTEAFF
DNA: TGTGCCAGCAGCCCGGGGTCGGGCACTGAAGCTTTCTTT

size: .
D: TRBD1
V: TRBV19
J: TRBJ1-3
CDR3: CASRPGQGSGNTIYF
DNA: TGTGCCAGTAGGCCGGGACAGGGGTCTGGAAACACCATATATTTT

size: .
D: TRBD2
V: TRBV19
J: TRBJ2-3
CDR3: CASSVLAGPTDTQYF
DNA: TGTGCCAGTAGTGTCCTAGCGGGACCCACAGATACGCAGTATTTT

size: few
D: .
V: TRBV28
J: TRBJ1-3
CDR3: CASNQFRVSGNTIYF
DNA: TGTGCCAGCAACCAATTCCGGGTGAGCGGAAACACCATATATTTT

size: .
D: .
V: TRBV10-3
J: TRBJ1-2
CDR3: CAISESLGELAGYTF
DNA: TGTGCCATCAGTGAGTCTCTAGGGGAGTTAGCTGGCTACACCTTC

size: .
D: .
V: TRBV19
J: TRBJ2-7
CDR3: CASSNNGPISYEQYF
DNA: TGTGCCAGTAGTAATAACGGACCGATCTCCTACGAGCAGTACTTC

size: .
D: .
V: TRBV27
J: TRBJ1-1
CDR3: CASSLSPGRNTEAFF
DNA: TGTGCCAGCAGTTTATCTCCCGGGAGGAACACTGAAGCTTTCTTT

size: few
D: .
V: TRBV6-2/TRBV6-3
J: TRBJ2-2
CDR3: CASSGTGGIATGELFF
DNA: TGTGCCAGCAGTGGAACGGGCGGGATCGCAACCGGGGAGCTGTTTTTT

size: .
D: .
V: TRBV7-2
J: TRBJ1-3
CDR3: CASSTGVGRRNTIYF
DNA: TGTGCCAGCAGCACGGGGGTCGGTAGGAGAAACACCATATATTTT

size: .
D: .
V: TRBV9
J: TRBJ1-1
CDR3: CASSEGGWTEAFF
DNA: TGTGCCAGCAGCGAAGGGGGATGGACTGAAGCTTTCTTT

size: .
D: TRBD1
V: TRBV7-3
J: TRBJ2-1
CDR3: CASSFGQGTRNEQFF
DNA: TGTGCCAGCAGCTTCGGACAGGGGACAAGAAATGAGCAGTTCTTC

size: .
D: .
V: TRBV10-3
J: TRBJ1-5
CDR3: CAISESGQGVAQPQHF
DNA: TGTGCCATCAGTGAGTCAGGACAAGGGGTTGCTCAGCCCCAGCATTTT

size: .
D: .
V: TRBV6-2/TRBV6-3
J: TRBJ2-1
CDR3: CASSNPGLYNEQFF
DNA: TGTGCCAGCAGTAACCCGGGACTCTACAATGAGCAGTTCTTC

size: once
D: .
V: TRBV6-2/TRBV6-3
J: TRBJ1-5
CDR3: CASSYRSRAPQHF
DNA: TGTGCCAGCAGTTACAGGTCTAGGGCTCCCCAGCATTTT

size: .
D: TRBD1
V: TRBV5-6
J: TRBJ1-5
CDR3: CASSMDRASQPQHF
DNA: TGTGCCAGCAGCATGGACAGGGCCAGTCAGCCCCAGCATTTT

size: .
D: .
V: TRBV7-9
J: TRBJ1-5
CDR3: CASRSISNQPQHF
DNA: TGTGCCAGCAGATCAATTAGCAATCAGCCCCAGCATTTT

size: .
D: .
V: TRBV3-1/TRBV3-2
J: TRBJ2-6
CDR3: CASSLMGEGTGANVLTF
DNA: TGTGCCAGCAGCCTAATGGGCGAGGGGACTGGGGCCAACGTCCTGACTTTC

size: once
D: TRBD1
V: TRBV6-6
J: TRBJ2-5
CDR3: CASRLPYETGAETQYF
DNA: TGTGCCAGCAGACTACCTTACGAGACAGGGGCGGAGACCCAGTACTTC

size: once
D: .
V: TRBV19
J: TRBJ2-3
CDR3: CASSKTVTDTQYF
DNA: TGTGCCAGTAGTAAGACAGTTACAGATACGCAGTATTTT

size: .
D: TRBD1
V: TRBV27
J: TRBJ1-2
CDR3: CASSSRDRGRAYGYTF
DNA: TGTGCCAGCAGTTCCCGGGACAGGGGGCGCGCGTATGGCTACACCTTC

size: .
D: .
V: TRBV7-2
J: TRBJ1-4
CDR3: CASSLDKNEKLFF
DNA: TGTGCCAGCAGCTTAGATAAGAATGAAAAACTGTTTTTT

size: .
D: TRBD1
V: TRBV3-1/TRBV3-2
J: TRBJ1-2
CDR3: CASRTTGTEYGYTF
DNA: TGTGCCAGCAGAACCACCGGGACAGAATATGGCTACACCTTC

size: .
D: TRBD1
V: TRBV29-1
J: TRBJ1-4
CDR3: CSETGPRLENEKLFF
DNA: TGCAGTGAGACAGGGCCGCGACTAGAAAATGAAAAACTGTTTTTT

size: .
D: TRBD1
V: TRBV7-7
J: TRBJ2-1
CDR3: CASSRATGDPYNEQFF
DNA: TGTGCTAGCAGCCGAGCAACAGGGGATCCCTACAATGAGCAGTTCTTC

size: .
D: .
V: TRBV3-1/TRBV3-2
J: TRBJ2-3
CDR3: CASSQFASTDTQYF
DNA: TGTGCCAGCAGCCAATTTGCAAGCACAGATACGCAGTATTTT

size: .
D: .
V: TRBV24-1
J: TRBJ1-3
CDR3: CATSAPGSGNTIYF
DNA: TGTGCCACCAGTGCACCTGGCTCTGGAAACACCATATATTTT

size: .
D: .
V: TRBV7-3
J: TRBJ1-1
CDR3: CASTPQGREVKNTEAFF
DNA: TGTGCCAGCACCCCCCAGGGGAGGGAGGTTAAGAACACTGAAGCTTTCTTT

size: .
D: .
V: TRBV4-3
J: TRBJ1-1
CDR3: CASSRSWTANTEAFF
DNA: TGCGCCAGCAGCCGATCGTGGACAGCCAACACTGAAGCTTTCTTT

size: few
D: .
V: TRBV5-4
J: TRBJ2-5
CDR3: CASSLWGRGGQETQYF
DNA: TGTGCCAGCAGCTTGTGGGGCCGAGGGGGCCAAGAGACCCAGTACTTC

size: .
D: .
V: TRBV6-2/TRBV6-3
J: TRBJ2-7
CDR3: CASSYYSYEQYF
DNA: TGTGCCAGCAGTTATTATTCCTACGAGCAGTACTTC

size: once
D: .
V: TRBV6-5
J: TRBJ1-1
CDR3: CASKGQPNTEAFF
DNA: TGTGCCAGCAAGGGACAACCGAACACTGAAGCTTTCTTT

size: once
D: TRBD1
V: TRBV5-1
J: TRBJ1-2
CDR3: CASSLGDRNYYGYTF
DNA: TGCGCCAGCAGCTTGGGGGACAGAAATTACTATGGCTACACCTTC

size: .
D: .
V: TRBV24-1
J: TRBJ2-5
CDR3: CATSDFQETQYF
DNA: TGTGCCACCAGTGATTTCCAAGAGACCCAGTACTTC

size: .
D: .
V: TRBV10-3
J: TRBJ2-7
CDR3: CAIQTPRGAGEQYF
DNA: TGTGCCATCCAAACCCCTCGGGGGGCTGGGGAGCAGTACTTC

size: .
D: TRBD2
V: TRBV24-1
J: TRBJ2-3
CDR3: CATSDRTSRGTDTQYF
DNA: TGTGCCACCAGTGATCGGACTAGCCGCGGCACAGATACGCAGTATTTT

size: .
D: TRBD2
V: TRBV9
J: TRBJ2-5
CDR3: CASSVDGSGIQETQYF
DNA: TGTGCCAGCAGCGTAGACGGTAGCGGGATTCAAGAGACCCAGTACTTC

size: .
D: .
V: TRBV11-3
J: TRBJ2-7
CDR3: CASSQGPRYEQYF
DNA: TGTGCCAGCAGCCAGGGACCTCGATACGAGCAGTACTTC

size: .
D: .
V: TRBV5-4
J: TRBJ2-3
CDR3: CASSPDISSTDTQYF
DNA: TGTGCCAGCAGCCCCGACATCTCTAGCACAGATACGCAGTATTTT

size: .
D: .
V: TRBV28
J: TRBJ1-1
CDR3: CASRLGRLNTEAFF
DNA: TGTGCCAGCAGACTAGGACGGTTGAACACTGAAGCTTTCTTT

size: .
D: .
V: TRBV7-2
J: TRBJ1-2
CDR3: CASSLEYSYGYTF
DNA: TGTGCCAGCAGCTTAGAATACAGCTATGGCTACACCTTC